In this sample, the clone carrying this T cell receptor beta chain turned up many times. Antigen: not known. Amplification of TCR beta CDR3 regions used RNA as the template. HTBI primers were the set used in a first-round RT-PCR of the TCR CDR3. One entry per CDR3 protein results from TCRdb running MiXCR on the multiplex PCR reads. Of about 700,000 distinct CDR3 sequences in the sample, less than 15% were seen once. The CDR3 contains 14 residues. The ends were cut back, 8 bases at V and 1 base at J, with 12 bases in the middle. From germline, CDR1 is SGHAT and CDR2 FQNNGV. This entry belongs to a study of T cells in Graves' hyperthyroidism and ophthalmopathy. Points from the study as a whole: The model foresaw ophthalmopathy a median roughly 6 months prior to onset. Most clonotypes that expanded in the thyroid above 0.001 also showed up in blood. A 13 V-J model separated ophthalmopathy from stable hyperthyroidism.

No ophthalmopathy progression within 18 months constituted stable Graves' hyperthyroidism. Input material: blood. The chain uses TRBV11-2 and TRBJ2-1; D is perhaps TRBD1 (6 bases). This clonotype was obtained from a young woman with Graves' hyperthyroidism. The CDR3 nucleotides are TGTGCCAGCCTAAGGGGGAAATCCTACAATGAGCAGTTCTTC. This translates into CASLRGKSYNEQFF.